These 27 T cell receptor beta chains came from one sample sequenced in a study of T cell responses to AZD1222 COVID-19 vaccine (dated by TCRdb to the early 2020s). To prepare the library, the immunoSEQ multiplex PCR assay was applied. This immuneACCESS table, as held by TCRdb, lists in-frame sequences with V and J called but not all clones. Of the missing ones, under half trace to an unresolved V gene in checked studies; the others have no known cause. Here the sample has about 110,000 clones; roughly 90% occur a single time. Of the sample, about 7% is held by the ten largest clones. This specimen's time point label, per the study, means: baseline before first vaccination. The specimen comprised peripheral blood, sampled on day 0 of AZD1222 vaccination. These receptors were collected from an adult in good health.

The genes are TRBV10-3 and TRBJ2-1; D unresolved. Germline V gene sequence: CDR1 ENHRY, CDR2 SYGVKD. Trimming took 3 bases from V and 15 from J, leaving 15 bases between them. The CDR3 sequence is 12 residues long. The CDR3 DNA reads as TGTGCCATCAGTGAAGGGCGAGACCACCTGTTCTTC. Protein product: CAISEGRDHLFF.

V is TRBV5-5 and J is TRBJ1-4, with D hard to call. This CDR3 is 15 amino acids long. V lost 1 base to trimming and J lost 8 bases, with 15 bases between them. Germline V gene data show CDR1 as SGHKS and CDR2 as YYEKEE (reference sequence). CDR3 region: CASSLSGEGFEKLFF. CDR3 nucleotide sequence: TGTGCCAGCAGCTTGTCTGGAGAGGGATTCGAAAAACTGTTTTTT.

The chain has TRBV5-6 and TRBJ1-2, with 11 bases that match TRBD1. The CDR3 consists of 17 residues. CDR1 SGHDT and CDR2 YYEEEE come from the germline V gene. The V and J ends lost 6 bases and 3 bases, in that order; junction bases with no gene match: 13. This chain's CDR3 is CASTGTGTGGYDYGYTF. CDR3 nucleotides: TGTGCCAGCACCGGGACCGGGACAGGGGGTTACGACTATGGCTACACCTTC.

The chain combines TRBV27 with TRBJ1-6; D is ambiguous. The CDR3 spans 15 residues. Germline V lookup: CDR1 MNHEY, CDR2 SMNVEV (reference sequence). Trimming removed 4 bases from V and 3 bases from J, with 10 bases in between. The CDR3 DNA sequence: TGTGCCAGCAGTTGGACCGGGCTCTATAATTCACCCCTCCACTTT. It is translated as CASSWTGLYNSPLHF.

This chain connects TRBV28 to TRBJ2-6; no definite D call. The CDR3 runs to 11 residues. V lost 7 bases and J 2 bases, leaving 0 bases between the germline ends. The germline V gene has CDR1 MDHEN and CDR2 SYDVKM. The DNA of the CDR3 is TGTGCCAGCACTGGGGCCAACGTCCTGACTTTC. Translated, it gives CASTGANVLTF.

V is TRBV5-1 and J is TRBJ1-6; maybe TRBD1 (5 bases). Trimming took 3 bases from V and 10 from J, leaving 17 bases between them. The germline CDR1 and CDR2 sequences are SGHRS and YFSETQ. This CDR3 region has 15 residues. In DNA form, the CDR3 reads TGCGCCAGCAGCTCCGGGGCAGGGCTGGTATCACCCCTCCACTTT. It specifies CASSSGAGLVSPLHF.

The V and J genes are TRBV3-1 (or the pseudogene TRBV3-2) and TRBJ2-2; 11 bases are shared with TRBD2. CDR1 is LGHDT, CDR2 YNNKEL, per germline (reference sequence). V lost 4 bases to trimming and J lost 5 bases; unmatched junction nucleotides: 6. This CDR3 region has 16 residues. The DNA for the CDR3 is TGTGCCAGCAGCCTATATACTAGCGGGAGTACCGGGGAGCTGTTTTTT. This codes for CASSLYTSGSTGELFF.

The CDR3 DNA sequence: TGTGCCAGCAGCTACCGGGACAGGGGAGATACGCAGTATTTT. This sequence encodes CASSYRDRGDTQYF. V gene TRBV7-2 combines with J gene TRBJ2-3; TRBD1 agrees at 10 bases. CDR1 is SGHTA, CDR2 FQGNSA, per germline. This CDR3 is built from 14 residues. V trimming: 4 bases; J trimming: 5 bases; junction bases outside the gene matches: 3.

As DNA, the CDR3 is TGTGCCAGCAGTCCGGGGGTCTACGAGCAGTACTTC. Translating it yields CASSPGVYEQYF. The chain couples TRBV12-3 or TRBV12-4 to TRBJ2-7, with D perhaps matching TRBD2 (6 bases). The CDR3 is made up of 12 amino acids. V dropped 5 bases and J dropped 3 bases, with 8 bases sitting between them.

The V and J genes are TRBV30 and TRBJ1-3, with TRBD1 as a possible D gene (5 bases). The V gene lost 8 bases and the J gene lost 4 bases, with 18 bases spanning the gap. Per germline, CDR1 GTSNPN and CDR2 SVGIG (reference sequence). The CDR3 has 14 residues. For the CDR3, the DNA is TGTGCCGTACCGGGACTTACAAACGGAAACACCATATATTTT. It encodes CAVPGLTNGNTIYF.

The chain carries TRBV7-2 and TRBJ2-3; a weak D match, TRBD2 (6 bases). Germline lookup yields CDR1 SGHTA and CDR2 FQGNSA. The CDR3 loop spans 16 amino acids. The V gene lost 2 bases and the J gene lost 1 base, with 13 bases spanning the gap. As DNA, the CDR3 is TGTGCCAGCAGCTTAAGGGGAGGCAGGGGCACAGATACGCAGTATTTT. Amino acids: CASSLRGGRGTDTQYF.

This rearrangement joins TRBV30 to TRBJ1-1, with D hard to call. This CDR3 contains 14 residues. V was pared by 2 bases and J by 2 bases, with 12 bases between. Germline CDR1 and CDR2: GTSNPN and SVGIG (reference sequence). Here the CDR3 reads CAWSPQTVNTEAFF. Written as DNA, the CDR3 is TGTGCCTGGAGTCCCCAGACTGTTAACACTGAAGCTTTCTTT.

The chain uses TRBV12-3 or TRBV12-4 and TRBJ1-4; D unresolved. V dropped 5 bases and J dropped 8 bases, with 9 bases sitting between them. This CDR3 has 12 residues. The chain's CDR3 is CASSKTLEKLFF. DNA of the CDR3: TGTGCCAGCAGTAAGACTCTGGAAAAACTGTTTTTT.

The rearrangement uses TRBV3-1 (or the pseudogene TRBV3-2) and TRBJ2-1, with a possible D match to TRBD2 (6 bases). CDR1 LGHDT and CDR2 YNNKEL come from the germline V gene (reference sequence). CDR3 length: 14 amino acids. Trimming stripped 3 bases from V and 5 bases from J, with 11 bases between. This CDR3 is CASSHTSRHNEQFF. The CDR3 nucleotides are TGTGCCAGCAGCCACACTAGCCGACACAATGAGCAGTTCTTC.

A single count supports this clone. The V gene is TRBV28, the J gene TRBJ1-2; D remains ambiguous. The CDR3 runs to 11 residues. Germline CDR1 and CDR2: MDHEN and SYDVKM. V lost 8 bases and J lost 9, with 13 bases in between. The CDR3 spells CASLQTRRYTF. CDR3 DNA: TGTGCCAGCCTCCAGACCCGACGCTACACCTTC.

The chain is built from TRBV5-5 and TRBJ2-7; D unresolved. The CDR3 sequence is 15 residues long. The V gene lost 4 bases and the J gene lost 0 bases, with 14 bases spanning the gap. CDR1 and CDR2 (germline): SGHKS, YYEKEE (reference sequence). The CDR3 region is CASSHYETRSYEQYF. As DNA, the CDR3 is TGTGCCAGCAGCCACTACGAGACCCGCTCCTACGAGCAGTACTTC.

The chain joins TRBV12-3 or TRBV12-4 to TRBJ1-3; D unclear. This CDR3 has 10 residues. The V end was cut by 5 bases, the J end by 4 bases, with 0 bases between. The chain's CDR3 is CASSGNTIYF. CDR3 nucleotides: TGTGCCAGCAGTGGAAACACCATATATTTT.

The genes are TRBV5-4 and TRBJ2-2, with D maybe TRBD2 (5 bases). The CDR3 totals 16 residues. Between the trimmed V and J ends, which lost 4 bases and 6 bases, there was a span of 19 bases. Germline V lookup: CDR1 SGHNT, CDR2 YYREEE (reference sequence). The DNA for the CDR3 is TGTGCCAGCAGCAAGGAGGTAGACATCTTTTCCGGGGAGCTGTTTTTT. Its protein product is CASSKEVDIFSGELFF.

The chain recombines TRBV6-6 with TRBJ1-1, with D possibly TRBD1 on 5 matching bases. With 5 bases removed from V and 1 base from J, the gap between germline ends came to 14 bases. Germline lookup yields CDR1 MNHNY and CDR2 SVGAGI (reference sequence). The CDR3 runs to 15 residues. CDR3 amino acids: CASSIPHGTNTEAFF. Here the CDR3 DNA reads TGTGCCAGCAGTATCCCCCACGGGACGAACACTGAAGCTTTCTTT.

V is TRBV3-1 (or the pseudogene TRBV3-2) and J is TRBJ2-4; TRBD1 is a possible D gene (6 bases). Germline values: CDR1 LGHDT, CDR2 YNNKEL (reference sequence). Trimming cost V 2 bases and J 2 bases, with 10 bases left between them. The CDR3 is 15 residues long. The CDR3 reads CASSQFRGTKNIQYF. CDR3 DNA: TGTGCCAGCAGCCAATTCAGGGGAACCAAAAACATTCAGTACTTC.

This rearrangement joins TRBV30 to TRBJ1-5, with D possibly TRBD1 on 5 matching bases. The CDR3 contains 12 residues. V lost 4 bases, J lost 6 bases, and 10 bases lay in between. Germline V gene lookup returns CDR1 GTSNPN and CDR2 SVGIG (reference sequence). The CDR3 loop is CAWTRDGQPQHF. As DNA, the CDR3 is TGTGCCTGGACCAGGGACGGTCAGCCCCAGCATTTT.

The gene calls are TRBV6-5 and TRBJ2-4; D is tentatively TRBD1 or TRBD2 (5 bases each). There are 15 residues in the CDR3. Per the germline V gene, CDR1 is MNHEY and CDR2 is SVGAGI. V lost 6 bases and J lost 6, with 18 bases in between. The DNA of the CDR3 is TGTGCCAGCAGCCCGGGACGGCGAGCGGTAAACATTCAGTACTTC. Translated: CASSPGRRAVNIQYF.

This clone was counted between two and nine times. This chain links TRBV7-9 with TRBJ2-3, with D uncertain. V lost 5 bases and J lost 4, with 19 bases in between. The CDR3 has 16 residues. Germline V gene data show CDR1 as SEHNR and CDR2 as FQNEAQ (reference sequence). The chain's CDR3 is CASSPHTVLPADTQYF. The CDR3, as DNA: TGTGCCAGCAGCCCCCACACCGTCCTCCCAGCAGATACGCAGTATTTT.

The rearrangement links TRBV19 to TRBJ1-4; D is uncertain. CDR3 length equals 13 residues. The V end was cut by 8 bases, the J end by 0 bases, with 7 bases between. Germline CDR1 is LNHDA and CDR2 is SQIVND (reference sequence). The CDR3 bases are TGTGCCAGTCGAACAGCAACTAATGAAAAACTGTTTTTT. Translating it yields CASRTATNEKLFF.

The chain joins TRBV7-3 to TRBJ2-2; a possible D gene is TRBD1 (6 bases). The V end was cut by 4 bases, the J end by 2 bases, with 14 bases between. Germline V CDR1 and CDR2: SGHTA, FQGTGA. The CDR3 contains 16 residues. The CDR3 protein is CASSSLGGSNTGELFF. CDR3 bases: TGTGCCAGCAGCTCCTTAGGGGGAAGCAACACCGGGGAGCTGTTTTTT. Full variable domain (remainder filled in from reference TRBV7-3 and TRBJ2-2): GAGVSQTPSNKVTEKGKYVELRCDPISGHTALYWYRQSLGQGPEFLIYFQGTGAADDSGLPNDRFFAVRPEGSVSTLKIQRTERGDSAVYLCASSSLGGSNTGELFFGEGSRLTVL.

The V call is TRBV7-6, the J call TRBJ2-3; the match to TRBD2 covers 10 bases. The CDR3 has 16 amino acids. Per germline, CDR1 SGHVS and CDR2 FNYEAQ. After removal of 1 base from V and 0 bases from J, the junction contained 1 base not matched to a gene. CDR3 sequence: CASSLGTSGSTDTQYF. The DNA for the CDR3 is TGTGCCAGCAGCTTAGGGACTAGCGGTAGCACAGATACGCAGTATTTT.

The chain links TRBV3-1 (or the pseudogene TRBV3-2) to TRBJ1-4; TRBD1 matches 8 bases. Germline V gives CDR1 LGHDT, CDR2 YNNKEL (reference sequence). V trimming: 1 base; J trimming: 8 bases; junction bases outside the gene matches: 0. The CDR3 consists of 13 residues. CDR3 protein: CASSQGDREKLFF. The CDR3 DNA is TGTGCCAGCAGCCAAGGGGACAGGGAAAAACTGTTTTTT.